Included here is one TCR beta chain sequence, with context. Use of 60 Vbeta and 13 Jbeta primers characterized the PCR. TCRdb's copy holds only in-frame clones and misses some; the assay was immunoSEQ multiplex PCR. The top ten clones hold 1.9% of a sample with under 200,000 clones, roughly 80% of them seen once. J gave up 4 bases and V 5 bases, and 7 bases lay outside the gene matches. Germline V gene sequence: CDR1 SGHTA, CDR2 FQGTGA. This CDR3 has 15 amino acids. The data are from a study of cytomegalovirus exposure and HLA in healthy donors. About the study: Researchers found that approximately 85% of almost 400 genotyped donors fell within the Caucasian-associated ancestry cluster.

This rearrangement joins TRBV7-3 to TRBJ2-3; 9 bases match TRBD2. The clonotype comes from a man younger than 30 in good health and CMV-seronegative. The sequenced sample consisted of PBMCs. The DNA of the CDR3 is TGTGCCAGCAGCGCCGGGACTAGCAGGTCAGATACGCAGTATTTT. It yields the protein CASSAGTSRSDTQYF.